A selection of T cell receptor beta chains follows, all from one sample in a study of T cells in Graves' hyperthyroidism and ophthalmopathy. MiXCR, applied by TCRdb to the multiplex PCR reads, yields one record per CDR3 protein. The table shows fewer than 500,000 distinct CDR3 sequences, with approximately 13% occurring only once. The sample taken for sequencing was blood. These receptors were obtained from a man aged 30 to 39 with Graves' hyperthyroidism that later progressed to Graves' ophthalmopathy. CDR3s include the opening cysteine and the closing phenylalanine or tryptophan. The order of the fields is J gene, clone size, D gene, V gene, CDR3 protein, CDR3 DNA. The D gene is left open where the match is weak. Clone size is stated in some rows and not others, as once, few, many or a class when expanded.

>TRBJ1-5|many|NA|TRBV28
CASSSSSGSNQPQHF
TGTGCCAGCAGTTCTTCTTCAGGTAGCAATCAGCCCCAGCATTTT
>TRBJ1-1|many|NA|TRBV15
CATSRGQGLDTEAFF
TGTGCCACCAGCAGAGGTCAGGGTTTGGACACTGAAGCTTTCTTT
>TRBJ1-4|many|TRBD1|TRBV2
CASRAGTGYEKLFF
TGTGCCAGCAGAGCCGGGACAGGGTATGAAAAACTGTTTTTT
>TRBJ1-2|many|TRBD1|TRBV5-1
CASSLEWTGGNYGYTF
TGCGCCAGCAGCTTGGAATGGACAGGAGGTAACTATGGCTACACCTTC
>TRBJ2-7|many|TRBD1|TRBV7-7
CASSTDRGNEQYF
TGTGCCAGCAGCACCGACAGGGGTAACGAGCAGTACTTC
>TRBJ1-3|NA|NA|TRBV12-3/TRBV12-4
CASSLARHHSGNTIYF
TGTGCCAGCAGTTTGGCGCGACACCACTCTGGAAACACCATATATTTT
>TRBJ2-4|many|TRBD1|TRBV5-1
CASSFTGGTQNIQYF
TGCGCCAGCAGCTTCACAGGGGGCACCCAAAACATTCAGTACTTC
>TRBJ2-4|few|NA|TRBV7-9
CASSLGAANIQYF
TGTGCCAGCAGCTTAGGGGCAGCAAACATTCAGTACTTC
>TRBJ1-3|many|NA|TRBV28
CASSGTDSGNTIYF
TGTGCCAGCAGTGGGACGGACTCTGGAAACACCATATATTTT
>TRBJ1-4|many|NA|TRBV5-5
CASSSRWDEKLFF
TGTGCCAGCAGCTCTAGGTGGGATGAAAAACTGTTTTTT
>TRBJ1-6|many|NA|TRBV2
CASSRQGLPLHF
TGTGCCAGCAGTCGGCAGGGATTACCCCTCCACTTT
>TRBJ2-1|NA|NA|TRBV9
CASSVGTRHNDEQFF
TGTGCCAGCAGCGTCGGGACCCGACATAACGATGAGCAGTTCTTC
>TRBJ1-1|many|NA|TRBV3-1
CASSQADRYTEAFF
TGTGCCAGCAGCCAGGCAGACAGGTACACTGAAGCTTTCTTT
>TRBJ1-2|few|NA|TRBV19
CASSVRRYGYTF
TGTGCCAGTAGTGTCCGACGATATGGCTACACCTTC
>TRBJ1-3|many|TRBD1|TRBV20-1
CSAPDRKGSGNTIYF
TGCAGTGCTCCGGACAGGAAGGGCTCTGGAAACACCATATATTTT
>TRBJ1-5|NA|TRBD1|TRBV10-3
CATKGGQGIIQPQHF
TGTGCCACCAAGGGGGGACAGGGTATTATACAGCCCCAGCATTTT
>TRBJ1-6|many|NA|TRBV27
CASTARGGNSPLHF
TGTGCCAGCACTGCCAGGGGTGGTAATTCACCCCTCCACTTT
>TRBJ2-3|few|NA|TRBV7-9
CASSPRGEPTDTQYF
TGTGCCAGCAGCCCGCGCGGGGAGCCCACAGATACGCAGTATTTT
>TRBJ1-2|few|NA|TRBV5-1
CASREGNYGYTF
TGCGCCAGCAGGGAAGGGAACTATGGCTACACCTTC
>TRBJ1-1|few|NA|TRBV10-1
CASSREGGSTEAFF
TGCGCCAGCAGCAGAGAAGGGGGATCCACTGAAGCTTTCTTT
>TRBJ2-7|many|TRBD1|TRBV18
CASSPSTGTGRKQYF
TGTGCCAGCTCACCGAGTACCGGGACAGGGAGGAAGCAGTACTTC
>TRBJ1-1|many|NA|TRBV12-5
CASGLGLGTEAFF
TGTGCTAGTGGTTTGGGCCTCGGCACTGAAGCTTTCTTT
>TRBJ2-7|NA|TRBD2|TRBV6-5
CASSYLVSGAPYEQYF
TGTGCCAGCAGTTACCTTGTTAGCGGGGCCCCCTACGAGCAGTACTTC
>TRBJ2-7|many|TRBD1|TRBV20-1
CSASRGPYEQYF
TGCAGTGCTAGTAGGGGGCCCTACGAGCAGTACTTC
>TRBJ1-4|NA|NA|TRBV9
CASSVDQRGEKLFF
TGTGCCAGCAGCGTAGACCAGAGGGGGGAAAAACTGTTTTTT
>TRBJ2-1|NA|NA|TRBV9
CASTHPPYNEQFF
TGTGCCAGCACCCACCCACCCTACAATGAGCAGTTCTTC
>TRBJ1-2|many|TRBD1|TRBV5-1
CASSSDRGEYGYTF
TGCGCCAGCAGCTCCGACAGGGGGGAGTATGGCTACACCTTC
>TRBJ2-1|few|NA|TRBV28
CASSPYVRGNEQFF
TGTGCCAGTTCACCCTACGTCCGTGGTAATGAGCAGTTCTTC
>TRBJ1-6|many|NA|TRBV5-1
CASSSGGFNSPLHF
TGCGCCAGCAGCTCGGGGGGGTTTAATTCACCCCTCCACTTT
>TRBJ1-1|many|NA|TRBV27
CASSLATARRTEAFF
TGTGCCAGCAGTCTAGCGACCGCTAGAAGGACTGAAGCTTTCTTT
>TRBJ2-5|NA|NA|TRBV10-3
CAGLVSGDTQYF
TGTGCCGGCCTCGTATCGGGGGACACCCAGTACTTC
>TRBJ2-4|many|NA|TRBV11-3
CASSPGGLQYF
TGTGCCAGCAGCCCAGGGGGGCTTCAGTACTTC
>TRBJ1-2|many|NA|TRBV30
CAWSGGTYGYTF
TGTGCCTGGAGTGGGGGGACCTATGGCTACACCTTC
>TRBJ1-2|many|NA|TRBV28
CASSPIGLVEANYGYTF
TGTGCCAGCAGTCCCATCGGCTTAGTAGAAGCTAACTATGGCTACACCTTC
>TRBJ1-1|many|TRBD1|TRBV12-3/TRBV12-4
CASSLTGGYGTEAFF
TGTGCCAGCAGTTTGACAGGGGGCTATGGCACTGAAGCTTTCTTT
>TRBJ2-3|few|NA|TRBV12-5
CASGPRRSSTGTDTQYF
TGTGCTAGTGGTCCCCGACGCTCTTCTACGGGAACAGATACGCAGTATTTT
>TRBJ1-6|many|NA|TRBV2
CASNSGKGSPLHF
TGTGCCAGCAACTCAGGCAAGGGTTCACCCCTCCACTTT
>TRBJ2-7|few|TRBD2|TRBV7-9
CASSRGGGNEQYF
TGTGCCAGCAGCCGCGGGGGGGGGAACGAGCAGTACTTC
>TRBJ1-5|NA|TRBD1|TRBV7-9
CASSLGPQGGDQPQHF
TGTGCCAGCAGCTTAGGCCCGCAGGGGGGGGATCAGCCCCAGCATTTT
>TRBJ1-2|many|NA|TRBV28
CASSAIGGYTF
TGTGCCAGCAGTGCAATTGGAGGCTACACCTTC
>TRBJ1-1|NA|TRBD1|TRBV29-1
CSGQGGRLNTEAFF
TGCAGCGGCCAGGGGGGACGGTTGAACACTGAAGCTTTCTTT
>TRBJ1-1|few|NA|TRBV18
CASSPIYNQNTEAFF
TGTGCCAGCTCACCAATCTACAACCAGAACACTGAAGCTTTCTTT
>TRBJ2-3|many|NA|TRBV11-3
CASSSDRHPTDTQYF
TGTGCCAGCAGCTCGGACAGACATCCCACAGATACGCAGTATTTT
>TRBJ2-2|NA|TRBD1|TRBV5-8
CASSLLGTTGNRELFF
TGTGCCAGCAGCCTTCTCGGCACGACAGGGAACCGGGAGCTGTTTTTT
>TRBJ2-7|many|NA|TRBV12-5
CASGKPGPNEQYF
TGTGCTAGTGGCAAGCCGGGCCCTAACGAGCAGTACTTC